This TCR beta chain came from a study of memory CD4+ T cells and cytomegalovirus serostatus. Single viable CD3+CD4+CD8-CD45RO+ cells were sorted as the memory CD4+ T cells. Study findings and constraints: Of under 200 reported CMV TCRbeta sequences, some 67 were found in memory CD4+ repertoires.

The V gene end was trimmed by 5 bases and the J gene end by 5 bases; junction bases not matched to a gene: 8. Germline V gene sequence: CDR1 SNHLY, CDR2 FYNNEI. The CDR3 runs to 15 residues. Sequencing was performed with immunoSEQ multiplex PCR; in TCRdb, only in-frame clones are kept and a portion is missing. The sample consists of around 84,000 clones, less than 90% of them appearing once. A note on this clone: Its antigen is unidentified.

This TCR derives from an adult in good health and CMV-seronegative. Sequences were obtained from memory CD4+ T cells from blood. V usage is TRBV2 and J usage is TRBJ2-1; 8 bases align to TRBD2. The CDR3 DNA reads as TGTGCCAGCAGTAAGGAGCGGGGGTTCGACAATGAGCAGTTCTTC. Translating gives CASSKERGFDNEQFF.